The sequence of this T cell receptor beta chain was determined in a study of blood T cells in healthy people across ages. Study-level information: The capture of about one barcoded beta molecule per two T cells was achieved by template switching.

V was pared by 5 bases and J by 0 bases, with 16 bases of the junction left unmatched. The CDR3 totals 19 residues. CDR1 and CDR2 from the germline V gene are MDHEN and SYDVKM. With a J-beta primer mix and a sample-barcoded 5' primer, a second PCR ran 7 to 11 cycles. A template-switch adaptor containing 12 random nucleotides labeled each cDNA molecule. TCRdb independently ran MiXCR on the 5' RACE reads; one entry per CDR3 protein. The data show under 1,000,000 distinct CDR3 sequences, with about half seen just once and around 18% held by the top ten. To note about this clonotype: What it recognizes is unknown.

Study-level points and caveats: Naive T cell percentage strongly correlated with TCR beta diversity. Donors of long life had a larger count of naive CD4+ cells and greater diversity than aged donors.

The sequenced material came from blood. This chain uses TRBV28 with TRBJ1-5; 7 positions agree with TRBD1. The TCR was taken from a man older than 75 in good health. CDR3 residues: CASSPQTGRAGYSNQPQHF. For the CDR3, the DNA is TGTGCCAGCAGTCCACAGACAGGGCGGGCAGGGTATAGCAATCAGCCCCAGCATTTT.